The clone carrying this T cell receptor (beta chain) was detected only once. The target antigen is unknown. This record comes from a study of OX40 agonist ivuxolimab in advanced cancers. Study as a whole: An anti-OX40 (CD134) antibody with agonistic activity, ivuxolimab, was administered to patients. Six ivuxolimab dose levels, 0.01 to 10 mg/kg, were given intravenously every 2 weeks. Study results and caveats: With doses of 0.1 to 3.0 mg/kg, CD4+ and CD8+ blood T cells had undergone clonal expansion by week 6.

CDR1 and CDR2 from the germline V gene are SGHRS and YFSETQ. The CDR3 length is 15 residues. V shed 0 bases and J 4 bases; nucleotides not matched to a gene: 6. The data were produced by immunoSEQ multiplex PCR, yet TCRdb's version contains in-frame clones alone and is incomplete. The data show 90,000 to 130,000 clones, around nine tenths seen once. Cycle 7 day 1, cycle 4 day 1, and baseline were the timepoints at which blood was sampled. The chain links TRBV5-1 to TRBJ1-1; TRBD1 agrees at 7 bases. This specimen consisted of CD4+ or CD8+ T cells sorted from blood, obtained in a trial of the OX40 agonist ivuxolimab. This receptor was obtained from an adult with an advanced solid tumor such as melanoma, head and neck, liver or kidney cancer. The CDR3 DNA reads as TGCGCCAGCAGCTTGGTCGGAGGGGGCAGCACTGAAGCTTTCTTT. Translation: CASSLVGGGSTEAFF.